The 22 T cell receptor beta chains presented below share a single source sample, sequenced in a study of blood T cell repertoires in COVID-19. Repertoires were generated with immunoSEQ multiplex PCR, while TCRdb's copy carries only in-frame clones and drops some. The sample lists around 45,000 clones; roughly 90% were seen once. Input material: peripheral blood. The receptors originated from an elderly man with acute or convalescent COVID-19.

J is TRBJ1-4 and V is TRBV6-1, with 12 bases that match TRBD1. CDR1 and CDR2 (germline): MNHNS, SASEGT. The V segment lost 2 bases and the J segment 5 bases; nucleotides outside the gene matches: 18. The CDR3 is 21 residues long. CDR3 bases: TGTGCCAGCAGTGAATTCGTCCCGGGACAGGGGGCCAGGGGGGTGAATGAAAAACTGTTTTTT. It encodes CASSEFVPGQGARGVNEKLFF.

The CDR3 sequence: CASRQTGRDTEAFF. In DNA form, the CDR3 reads TGTGCCAGCAGGCAGACAGGGCGGGACACTGAAGCTTTCTTT. This chain uses TRBV6-4 with TRBJ1-1; TRBD1 matches at 7 bases. Looked up from germline, CDR1 is MRHNA and CDR2 is SNTAGT. CDR3 length: 14 amino acids. The V gene end was trimmed by 6 bases and the J gene end by 3 bases; junction bases not matched to a gene: 7.

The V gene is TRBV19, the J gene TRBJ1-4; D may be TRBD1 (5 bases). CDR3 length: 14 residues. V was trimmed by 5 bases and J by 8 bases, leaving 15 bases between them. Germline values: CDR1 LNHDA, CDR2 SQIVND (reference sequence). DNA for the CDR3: TGTGCCAGTAGTCCCCGGGGAGGGGTGGAAAAACTGTTTTTT. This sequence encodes CASSPRGGVEKLFF.

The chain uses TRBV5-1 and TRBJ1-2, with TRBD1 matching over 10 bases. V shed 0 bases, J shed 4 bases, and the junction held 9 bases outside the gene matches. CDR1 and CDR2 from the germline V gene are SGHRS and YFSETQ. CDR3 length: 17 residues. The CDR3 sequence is CASSLAGQGSGVYGYTF. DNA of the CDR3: TGCGCCAGCAGCTTGGCGGGACAGGGGTCGGGAGTCTATGGCTACACCTTC. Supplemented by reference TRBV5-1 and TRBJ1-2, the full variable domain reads KAGVTQTPRYLIKTRGQQVTLSCSPISGHRSVSWYQQTPGQGLQFLFEYFSETQRNKGNFPGRFSGRQFSNSRSEMNVSTLELGDSALYLCASSLAGQGSGVYGYTFGSGTRLTVV.

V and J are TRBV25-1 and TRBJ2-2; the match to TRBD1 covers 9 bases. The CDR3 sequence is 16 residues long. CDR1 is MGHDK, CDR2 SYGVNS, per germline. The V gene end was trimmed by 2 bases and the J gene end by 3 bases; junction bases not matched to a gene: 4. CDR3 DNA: TGTGCCAGCAGTGAACTGGACAGGGGAGACACCGGGGAGCTGTTTTTT. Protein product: CASSELDRGDTGELFF.

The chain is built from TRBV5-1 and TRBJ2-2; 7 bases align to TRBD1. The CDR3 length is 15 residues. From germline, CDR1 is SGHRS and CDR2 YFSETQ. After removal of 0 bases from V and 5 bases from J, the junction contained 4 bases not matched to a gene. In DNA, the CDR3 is TGCGCCAGCAGCTTGGGAGGGGGCCGGACCGGGGAGCTGTTTTTT. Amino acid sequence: CASSLGGGRTGELFF.

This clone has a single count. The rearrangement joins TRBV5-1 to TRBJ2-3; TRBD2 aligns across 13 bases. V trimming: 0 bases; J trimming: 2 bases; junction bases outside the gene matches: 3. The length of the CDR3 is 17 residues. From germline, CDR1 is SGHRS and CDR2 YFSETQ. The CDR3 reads CASSLGLAGGHTDTQYF. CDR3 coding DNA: TGCGCCAGCAGCTTGGGACTAGCGGGGGGCCACACAGATACGCAGTATTTT.

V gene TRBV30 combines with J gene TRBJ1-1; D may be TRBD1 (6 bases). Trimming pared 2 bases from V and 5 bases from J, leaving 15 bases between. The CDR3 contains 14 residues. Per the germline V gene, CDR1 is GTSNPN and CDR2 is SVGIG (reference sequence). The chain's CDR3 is CAWSLVRGWTEAFF. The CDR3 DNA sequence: TGTGCCTGGAGTTTGGTAAGGGGGTGGACTGAAGCTTTCTTT.

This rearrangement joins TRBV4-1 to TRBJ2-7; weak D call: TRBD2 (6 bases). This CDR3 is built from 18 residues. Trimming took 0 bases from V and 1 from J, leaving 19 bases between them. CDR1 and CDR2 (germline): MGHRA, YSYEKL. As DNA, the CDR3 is TGCGCCAGCAGCCAAGATCGGGGGATCCCAGGGCCTTCCTACGAGCAGTACTTC. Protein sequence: CASSQDRGIPGPSYEQYF.

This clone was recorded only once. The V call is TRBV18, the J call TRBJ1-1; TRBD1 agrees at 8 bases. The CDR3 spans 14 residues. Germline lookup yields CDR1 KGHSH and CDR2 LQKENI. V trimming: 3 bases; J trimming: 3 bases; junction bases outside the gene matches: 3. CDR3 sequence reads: CASSPLQGDTEAFF. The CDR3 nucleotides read TGTGCCAGCTCACCTTTACAGGGGGACACTGAAGCTTTCTTT.

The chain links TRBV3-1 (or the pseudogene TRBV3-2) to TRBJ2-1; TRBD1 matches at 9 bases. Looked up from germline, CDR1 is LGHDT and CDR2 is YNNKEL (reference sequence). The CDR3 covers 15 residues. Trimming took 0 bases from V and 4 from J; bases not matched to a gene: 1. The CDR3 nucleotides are TGTGCCAGCAGCCAAGATGGGACAGGGTACAATGAGCAGTTCTTC. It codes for CASSQDGTGYNEQFF.

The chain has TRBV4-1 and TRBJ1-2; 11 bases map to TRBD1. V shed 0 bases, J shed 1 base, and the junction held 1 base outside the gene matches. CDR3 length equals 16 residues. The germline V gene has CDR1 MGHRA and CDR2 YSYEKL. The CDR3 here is CASSQEGTGGNYGYTF. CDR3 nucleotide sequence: TGCGCCAGCAGCCAAGAAGGGACAGGGGGTAACTATGGCTACACCTTC.

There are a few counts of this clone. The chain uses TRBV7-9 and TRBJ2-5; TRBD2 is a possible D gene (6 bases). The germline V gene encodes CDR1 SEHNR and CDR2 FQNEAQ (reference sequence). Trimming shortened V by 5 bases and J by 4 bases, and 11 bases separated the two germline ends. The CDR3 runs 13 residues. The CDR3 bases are TGTGCCAGCAGCCCCGGGAGCGGAGAGACCCAGTACTTC. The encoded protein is CASSPGSGETQYF.

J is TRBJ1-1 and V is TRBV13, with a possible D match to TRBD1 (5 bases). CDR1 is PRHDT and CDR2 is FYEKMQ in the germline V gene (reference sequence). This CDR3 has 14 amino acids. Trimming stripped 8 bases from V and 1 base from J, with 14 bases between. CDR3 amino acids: CASPGGKRNTEAFF. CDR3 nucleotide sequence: TGTGCCAGCCCGGGGGGGAAACGGAACACTGAAGCTTTCTTT.

The CDR3 sequence: CASSSTEHTGELFF. The CDR3 coding sequence is TGTGCCAGCAGTTCCACAGAGCACACCGGGGAGCTGTTTTTT. The chain combines TRBV11-2 with TRBJ2-2; D gene uncertain. V dropped 6 bases and J dropped 3 bases, with 11 bases sitting between them. CDR1 and CDR2 from the germline V gene are SGHAT and FQNNGV. The CDR3 covers 14 residues.

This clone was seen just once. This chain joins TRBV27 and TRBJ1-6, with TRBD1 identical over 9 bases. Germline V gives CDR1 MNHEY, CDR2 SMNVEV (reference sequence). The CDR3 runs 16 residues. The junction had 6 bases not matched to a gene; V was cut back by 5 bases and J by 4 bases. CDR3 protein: CASSPLGQGYNSPLHF. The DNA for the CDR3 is TGTGCCAGCAGTCCTCTGGGACAGGGTTATAATTCACCCCTCCACTTT.

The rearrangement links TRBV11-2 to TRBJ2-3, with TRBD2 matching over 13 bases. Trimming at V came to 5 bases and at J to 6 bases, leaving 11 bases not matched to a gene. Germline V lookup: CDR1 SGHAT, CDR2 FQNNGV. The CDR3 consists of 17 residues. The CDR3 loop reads CASSPGTSGAGGDTQYF. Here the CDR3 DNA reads TGTGCCAGCAGCCCAGGGACTAGCGGGGCCGGCGGGGATACGCAGTATTTT.

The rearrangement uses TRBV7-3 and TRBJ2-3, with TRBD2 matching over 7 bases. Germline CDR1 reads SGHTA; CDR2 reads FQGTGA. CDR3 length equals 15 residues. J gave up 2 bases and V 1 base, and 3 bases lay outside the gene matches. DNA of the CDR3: TGTGCCAGCAGCTTAAGGGGACTATTCACAGATACGCAGTATTTT. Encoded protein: CASSLRGLFTDTQYF.

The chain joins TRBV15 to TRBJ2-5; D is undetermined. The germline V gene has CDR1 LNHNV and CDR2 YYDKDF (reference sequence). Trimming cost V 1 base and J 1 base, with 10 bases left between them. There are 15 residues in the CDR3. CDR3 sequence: CATSRAGPAQETQYF. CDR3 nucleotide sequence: TGTGCCACCAGCAGAGCTGGGCCAGCCCAAGAGACCCAGTACTTC. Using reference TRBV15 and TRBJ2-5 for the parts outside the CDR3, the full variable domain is DAMVIQNPRYQVTQFGKPVTLSCSQTLNHNVMYWYQQKSSQAPKLLFHYYDKDFNNEADTPDNFQSRRPNTSFCFLDIRSPGLGDTAMYLCATSRAGPAQETQYFGPGTRLLVL.

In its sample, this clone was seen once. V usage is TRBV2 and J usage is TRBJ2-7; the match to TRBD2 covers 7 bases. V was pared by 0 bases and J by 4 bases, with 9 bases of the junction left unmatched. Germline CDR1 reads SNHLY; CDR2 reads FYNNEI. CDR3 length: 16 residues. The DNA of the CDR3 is TGTGCCAGCAGTGAAGCAGTGGGGGGAGGGGAATACGAGCAGTACTTC. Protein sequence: CASSEAVGGGEYEQYF. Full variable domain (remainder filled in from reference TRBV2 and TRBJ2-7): EPEVTQTPSHQVTQMGQEVILRCVPISNHLYFYWYRQILGQKVEFLVSFYNNEISEKSEIFDDQFSVERPDGSNFTLKIRSTKLEDSAMYFCASSEAVGGGEYEQYFGPGTRLTVT.

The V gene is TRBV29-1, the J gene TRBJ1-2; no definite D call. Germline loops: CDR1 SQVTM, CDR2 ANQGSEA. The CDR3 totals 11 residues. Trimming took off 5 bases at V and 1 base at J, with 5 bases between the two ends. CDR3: CSVRGNYGYTF. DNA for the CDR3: TGCAGCGTTCGGGGTAACTATGGCTACACCTTC.

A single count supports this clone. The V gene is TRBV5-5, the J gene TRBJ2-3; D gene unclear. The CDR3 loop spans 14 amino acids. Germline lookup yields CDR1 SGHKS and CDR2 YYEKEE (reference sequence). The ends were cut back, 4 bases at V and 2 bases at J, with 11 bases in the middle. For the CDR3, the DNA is TGTGCCAGCAGCGCCCGTGCACACACAGATACGCAGTATTTT. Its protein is CASSARAHTDTQYF.